The 7 T cell receptor beta chains given below trace back to one sample, sequenced in a study of spatial heterogeneity in lung cancer. Time point defined: blood at routine non-recurrence follow-up after resection. TCRdb itself ran the 5' RACE reads through MiXCR, one entry per CDR3 protein. There are about 16,000 distinct CDR3 sequences in the sample; roughly 6.3% occur only once, and roughly 23% lies in the top ten. The material was PBMCs, obtained at follow-up. The source is a male donor with early-stage non-small cell lung cancer.

This clonotype showed up many times. The rearrangement uses TRBV7-6 and TRBJ2-2; D gene unclear. Germline V gene data show CDR1 as SGHVS and CDR2 as FNYEAQ. V was trimmed by 3 bases and J by 4 bases, leaving 12 bases between them. The CDR3 runs 15 residues. DNA for the CDR3: TGTGCCAGCAGCTTTCCGGCCAGGACCACCGGGGAGCTGTTTTTT. This sequence encodes CASSFPARTTGELFF. The full variable domain, completed using reference TRBV7-6 and TRBJ2-2, is GAGVSQSPRYKVTKRGQDVALRCDPISGHVSLYWYRQALGQGPEFLTYFNYEAQQDKSGLPNDRFSAERPEGSISTLTIQRTEQRDSAMYRCASSFPARTTGELFFGEGSRLTVL.

This clonotype was observed a few times. The chain recombines TRBV20-1 with TRBJ2-1; 12 nucleotides match TRBD2. The V gene's germline CDR1 is DFQATT and CDR2 SNEGSKA (reference sequence). The J segment lost 7 bases and the V segment lost 4 bases, leaving 11 bases of the junction unmatched. CDR3 size: 16 residues. The CDR3 reads CSAKRRGLAGRNEQFF. The CDR3 DNA reads TGCAGTGCTAAACGCCGAGGACTAGCGGGACGAAATGAGCAGTTCTTC.

This clonotype was observed at least ten times. The J gene is TRBJ2-6, the V gene TRBV7-9, with 7 nucleotides matching TRBD1. This CDR3 is built from 17 residues. Germline V gene data show CDR1 as SEHNR and CDR2 as FQNEAQ (reference sequence). The ends lost 5 bases at V and 1 base at J; junction bases unmatched: 8. CDR3 protein: CASSLRGQHSGANVLTF. CDR3 coding DNA: TGTGCCAGCAGCCTCCGGGGACAGCATTCTGGGGCCAACGTCCTGACTTTC.

This chain links TRBV5-6 with TRBJ2-7; maybe TRBD2 (6 bases). This CDR3 region has 14 residues. Germline-derived CDR1 and CDR2 are SGHDT and YYEEEE. V lost 5 bases to trimming and J lost 4 bases, with 16 bases between them. The CDR3 nucleotides read TGTGCCAGCAGAAGACTGGGGGGAGTTTACGAGCAGTACGTC. It codes for CASRRLGGVYEQYV.

This clonotype was found many times. CDR3 nucleotide sequence: TGTGCCAGCAGTTTGGCAGCGGGAGGTTTCAATGAGCAGTTCTTC. It encodes CASSLAAGGFNEQFF. V gene TRBV28 combines with J gene TRBJ2-1, with 9 bases that match TRBD2. CDR3 size: 15 residues. V dropped 3 bases and J dropped 6; count of bases not matched to a gene: 6. Germline V gives CDR1 MDHEN, CDR2 SYDVKM. The full variable domain, completed using reference TRBV28 and TRBJ2-1, is DVKVTQSSRYLVKRTGEKVFLECVQDMDHENMFWYRQDPGLGLRLIYFSYDVKMKEKGDIPEGYSVSREKKERFSLILESASTNQTSMYLCASSLAAGGFNEQFFGPGTRLTVL.

This clonotype is medium-sized within its sample. V is TRBV10-3 and J is TRBJ2-7; 9 bases are a match to TRBD1. CDR1 is ENHRY and CDR2 is SYGVKD in the germline V gene. The trim removed 9 bases at V and 7 bases at J, leaving 10 bases unmatched. The CDR3 loop spans 13 amino acids. The CDR3 here is CAIGAQGAEEQYF. CDR3 in DNA: TGTGCCATAGGGGCACAGGGGGCGGAAGAGCAGTACTTC.

Many counts were recorded for this clonotype. The chain joins TRBV6-1 to TRBJ2-1; the match to TRBD2 covers 9 bases. The CDR3 is 16 residues long. The V segment lost 6 bases and the J segment 7 bases; nucleotides outside the gene matches: 13. Germline V gene sequence: CDR1 MNHNS, CDR2 SASEGT. CDR3 nucleotide sequence: TGTGCCAGCAGCCTCAGGGTGCTTGCGGGAGGGAATGAGCAGTTCTTC. It translates to CASSLRVLAGGNEQFF.